This T cell receptor (beta chain) came from a study of blood T cell repertoires in COVID-19. This CDR3 has 16 residues. Germline V gene lookup returns CDR1 LNHDA and CDR2 SQIVND (reference sequence). Trimming removed 4 bases from V and 7 bases from J; junction bases left unmatched: 10. Profiled with immunoSEQ multiplex PCR; TCRdb holds only in-frame clones, not every one. The sample yields about 64,000 clones, 90% seen once. V and J are TRBV19 and TRBJ2-1; 10 bases are shared with TRBD1. The sequence derives from a woman of 80 years or more with active COVID-19. What was sequenced was peripheral blood. The CDR3 protein is CASSTTTGGAGNEQFF. In DNA form, the CDR3 reads TGTGCCAGTAGTACCACGACAGGGGGCGCTGGGAATGAGCAGTTCTTC.